These 26 T cell receptor beta chains share one sample of origin, sequenced in a study of blood T cells in healthy people across ages. Then a second PCR, running roughly 6 to 11 cycles, was carried out with a sample-barcoded 5' primer and a J-beta primer mix. TCRdb analysed the 5' RACE reads with MiXCR anew, one entry per CDR3 protein. Among 600,000 to 850,000 distinct CDR3 sequences listed, roughly two fifths were seen once. Material: blood. The source of these receptors is a woman aged 60-70 years in good health.

This chain links TRBV6-1 with TRBJ2-4; 12 bases fit TRBD2. The CDR3 has 13 amino acids. The ends lost 10 bases at V and 13 bases at J; junction bases unmatched: 11. CDR1 and CDR2 from the germline V gene are MNHNS and SASEGT. DNA of the CDR3: TGTGCCACAGAGACTAGCGGGAGCTACGGGCAGTACTTC. Its translation: CATETSGSYGQYF.

The chain couples TRBV28 to TRBJ1-5; 8 bases map to TRBD1. Germline V gene sequence: CDR1 MDHEN, CDR2 SYDVKM. The CDR3 spans 17 residues. Trimming took 2 bases from V and 6 from J; bases not matched to a gene: 12. The CDR3 here is CASSLGRGLHRGQPQHF. Written as DNA, the CDR3 is TGTGCCAGCAGTTTAGGCAGGGGGCTCCATAGAGGTCAGCCCCAGCATTTT.

This clonotype was observed a few times. This chain uses TRBV10-3 with TRBJ2-3; D is possibly TRBD2 (6 bases). Germline CDR1 ENHRY, CDR2 SYGVKD. This CDR3 is 14 amino acids long. V dropped 6 bases and J dropped 6 bases, with 16 bases sitting between them. The CDR3 DNA follows: TGTGCCATCAGACAGACGGGAGAAGGGGATACGCAGTATTTT. Translating gives CAIRQTGEGDTQYF.

V usage is TRBV7-3 and J usage is TRBJ2-2; weak D call: TRBD2 (6 bases). V was clipped by 5 bases and J by 3 bases, with 16 bases between them. Germline V gives CDR1 SGHTA, CDR2 FQGTGA. This CDR3 is 16 amino acids long. CDR3 DNA sequence: TGTGCCAGCAGCACAGAGGAGGGGTTGGACACCGGGGAGCTGTTTTTT. Its protein is CASSTEEGLDTGELFF.

A few counts support this clonotype. The chain links TRBV28 to TRBJ2-3; D possibly corresponds to TRBD2 (6 bases). V dropped 5 bases and J dropped 3 bases, with 15 bases sitting between them. The CDR3 is made up of 15 amino acids. From germline, CDR1 is MDHEN and CDR2 SYDVKM. The chain's CDR3 is CASSPRGLATDTQYF. The CDR3 nucleotides read TGTGCCAGCAGTCCCCGGGGGTTGGCAACAGATACGCAGTATTTT.

To note about this clonotype: At one end, the junction sequence differs from germline, possibly due to a read error. The rearrangement uses TRBV20-1 and TRBJ2-7; a possible D gene is TRBD1 (7 bases). The CDR3 spans 14 residues. Per the germline V gene, CDR1 is DFQATT and CDR2 is SNEGSKA (reference sequence). CDR3 DNA sequence: TGCGGTGCCCCAAGACAGGGAGGCGCCTACGAGCAGTACTTC. This codes for CGAPRQGGAYEQYF.

Turning to this clonotype: The junction departs from germline at one end; a sequencing error may be responsible. This sequence joins TRBV6-5 and TRBJ1-5; 9 bases align to TRBD1. Looked up from germline, CDR1 is MNHEY and CDR2 is SVGAGI. CDR3 size: 16 residues. CDR3: CASSRDPGQGLQPRHF. Here the CDR3 DNA reads TGTGCCAGCAGTCGAGATCCGGGACAGGGCCTGCAGCCCCGGCATTTT.

The chain couples TRBV21-1 to TRBJ2-1; the table's D call TRBD2 went unverified against the DNA. TRBV21-1 is designated a pseudogene. There are 18 residues in the CDR3. The CDR3 here is CASPPSGLGEVLQAEQFF. The CDR3 DNA follows: TGTGCCAGCCCCCCTAGCGGACTCGGAGAGGTCCTACAGGCCGAGCAGTTCTTC.

This clonotype has only a few counts. V is TRBV7-9 and J is TRBJ2-7; D is perhaps TRBD1 or TRBD2 (6 bases each). The CDR3 spans 14 residues. Germline values: CDR1 SEHNR, CDR2 FQNEAQ (reference sequence). V was trimmed by 5 bases and J by 3 bases, leaving 14 bases between them. CDR3 sequence (DNA): TGTGCCAGCAGCCCCTGGGGGGCGAGCTACGAGCAGTACTTC. Its protein is CASSPWGASYEQYF.

This chain connects TRBV7-3 to TRBJ2-7; tentatively, D is TRBD1 or TRBD2 (5 bases each). V lost 5 bases and J lost 3, with 17 bases in between. From germline, CDR1 is SGHTA and CDR2 FQGTGA. This CDR3 region has 15 residues. CDR3 nucleotide sequence: TGTGCCAGCAGCCACATGGGGGTGGGCAGCTACGAGCAGTACTTC. This translates into CASSHMGVGSYEQYF.

This clonotype came up once. V usage is TRBV20-1 and J usage is TRBJ1-1; a possible D gene is TRBD1 (5 bases). CDR3 size: 14 residues. Trimming took off 3 bases at V and 0 bases at J, with 11 bases between the two ends. The V gene's germline CDR1 is DFQATT and CDR2 SNEGSKA (reference sequence). The CDR3 DNA reads TGCAGTGCTAGTTTTTCGGGGCTGAACACTGAAGCTTTCTTT. Protein: CSASFSGLNTEAFF.

This clonotype was seen ten or more times. The chain uses TRBV7-2 and TRBJ1-2, with a weak D call TRBD1 (6 bases). The germline V gene encodes CDR1 SGHTA and CDR2 FQGNSA. This CDR3 comprises 13 residues. V lost 5 bases and J lost 7, with 14 bases in between. The CDR3 protein is CASSPDRLGGYTF. The DNA of the CDR3 is TGTGCCAGCAGCCCCGACAGGCTCGGTGGCTACACCTTC.

Remarks on this clonotype: An end of the junction differs from the germline gene, which may be a read error. The chain has TRBV20-1 and TRBJ1-5; D call uncertain. CDR1 DFQATT and CDR2 SNEGSKA come from the germline V gene (reference sequence). The CDR3 is made up of 12 amino acids. CDR3 protein: CSTRMGNQPQHF. The CDR3 DNA reads TGCAGTACTAGAATGGGTAATCAGCCCCAGCATTTT.

This chain uses TRBV28 with TRBJ2-7; 7 bases are shared with TRBD2. The CDR3 has 14 amino acids. Germline-derived CDR1 and CDR2 are MDHEN and SYDVKM. The V segment lost 8 bases and the J segment 4 bases; nucleotides outside the gene matches: 11. The CDR3 here is CASRGGALTYEQYF. The CDR3 bases are TGTGCCAGCCGCGGGGGAGCCCTGACTTACGAGCAGTACTTC.

The chain recombines TRBV29-1 with TRBJ1-1, with D possibly being TRBD1 (6 bases). The CDR3 totals 15 residues. Germline V CDR1 and CDR2: SQVTM, ANQGSEA. Trimming took off 7 bases at V and 4 bases at J, with 22 bases between the two ends. The CDR3 nucleotides are TGCAGCGCGATGAGACAGGATCTTGGGGGCACTGAAGCTTTCTTT. This sequence encodes CSAMRQDLGGTEAFF.

The sample holds a few counts of this clonotype. The rearrangement links TRBV15 to TRBJ2-5; the match to TRBD2 covers 7 bases. The CDR3 runs to 18 residues. Germline V gene sequence: CDR1 LNHNV, CDR2 YYDKDF (reference sequence). Trimming took 3 bases from V and 0 from J; bases not matched to a gene: 13. The CDR3 DNA follows: TGTGCCACCAGCAGTGGGGGGAGGGGCAGAACGAACCAAGAGACCCAGTACTTC. Amino acid sequence: CATSSGGRGRTNQETQYF.

The chain couples TRBV27 to TRBJ1-5; no clear D. There are 15 residues in the CDR3. Per germline, CDR1 MNHEY and CDR2 SMNVEV (reference sequence). Trimming shortened V by 5 bases and J by 3 bases, and 14 bases separated the two germline ends. The CDR3 loop is CASSHRGRNNQPQHF. The CDR3 coding sequence is TGTGCCAGCAGTCATAGAGGGCGCAACAATCAGCCCCAGCATTTT.

This clonotype occurred a few times. CDR3 bases: TGTGCCAGCAGCCCTTCCTGGACAGGAACGAACACTGAAGCTTTCTTT. This encodes CASSPSWTGTNTEAFF. The rearrangement joins TRBV7-2 to TRBJ1-1; the match to TRBD1 covers 7 bases. This CDR3 comprises 16 residues. Germline values: CDR1 SGHTA, CDR2 FQGNSA. The V segment lost 5 bases and the J segment 1 base; nucleotides outside the gene matches: 10.

The V gene is TRBV20-1, the J gene TRBJ2-3, with TRBD1 matching 10 bases. After removal of 8 bases from V and 6 bases from J, the junction contained 8 bases not matched to a gene. The CDR3 is 13 amino acids. Looked up from germline, CDR1 is DFQATT and CDR2 is SNEGSKA (reference sequence). The CDR3 sequence is CSTPGQGMDTQYF. The CDR3 DNA reads as TGCAGTACTCCGGGACAGGGGATGGATACGCAGTATTTT.

This clonotype appeared a few times. This chain uses TRBV6-5 with TRBJ2-5; D is ambiguous. V lost 4 bases and J lost 4, with 7 bases in between. This CDR3 has 12 residues. Germline V gives CDR1 MNHEY, CDR2 SVGAGI. CDR3 in DNA: TGTGCCAGCAGTTCCCAGACAGAGACCCAGTACTTC. It specifies CASSSQTETQYF.

Of note for this clonotype: A junction end diverges from the germline sequence, so it may reflect a read error. This chain uses TRBV4-1 with TRBJ2-5; D not resolved. This CDR3 region has 18 residues. Germline V lookup: CDR1 MGHRA, CDR2 YSYEKL. The CDR3 here is CASSQVGIVAGWQEIQYF. For the CDR3, the DNA is TGCGCCAGCAGCCAAGTGGGGATTGTGGCAGGCTGGCAAGAGATCCAGTACTTC.

The count of this clonotype is one. This sequence joins TRBV6-2 or TRBV6-3 and TRBJ2-5; D is uncertain. This CDR3 spans 16 amino acids. V was shortened by 6 bases and J by 11 bases, with 28 bases between the two germline ends. Germline V gene lookup returns CDR1 MNHEY and CDR2 SVGEGT. CDR3 sequence (DNA): TGTGCCAGCAGCCGTACTGGCCCTCCTTATACCCATGAGCAGTACTTC. Protein product: CASSRTGPPYTHEQYF.

This clonotype was observed a few times. V usage is TRBV7-2 and J usage is TRBJ2-1; 7 bases are a match to TRBD2. The CDR3 loop spans 15 amino acids. J lost 9 bases, V lost 7 bases, and 15 bases had no gene match. Germline values: CDR1 SGHTA, CDR2 FQGNSA. The chain's CDR3 is CASTRRAGAQGEQFF. The DNA for the CDR3 is TGTGCCAGCACCCGAAGGGCGGGAGCGCAGGGTGAGCAGTTCTTC. The variable domain in full, completed from reference TRBV7-2 and TRBJ2-1, reads GAGVSQSPSNKVTEKGKDVELRCDPISGHTALYWYRQSLGQGLEFLIYFQGNSAPDKSGLPSDRFSAERTGGSVSTLTIQRTQQEDSAVYLCASTRRAGAQGEQFFGPGTRLTVL.

The rearrangement uses TRBV12-3 or TRBV12-4 and TRBJ2-3; 11 bases are a match to TRBD2. The V and J ends lost 5 bases and 2 bases, in that order; junction bases with no gene match: 9. This CDR3 spans 17 amino acids. This CDR3 is CASSRLAGMLNTDTQYF. CDR3 nucleotide sequence: TGTGCCAGCAGTAGACTAGCGGGGATGCTTAACACAGATACGCAGTATTTT.

This chain joins TRBV6-2 or TRBV6-3 and TRBJ2-3; D gene ambiguous. The CDR3 sequence is 14 residues long. The germline V gene encodes CDR1 MNHEY and CDR2 SVGEGT. V lost 5 bases and J lost 5, with 14 bases in between. This CDR3 reads CASSMGRVQDTQYF. CDR3 coding DNA: TGTGCCAGCAGTATGGGTAGGGTACAAGATACGCAGTATTTT.

V gene TRBV6-2 or TRBV6-3 combines with J gene TRBJ1-5; D call uncertain. V was cut by 5 bases and J by 6 bases, with 11 bases left in between. From germline, CDR1 is MNHEY and CDR2 SVGEGT. This CDR3 has 13 residues. The CDR3 loop reads CASSLRDAQPQHF. The CDR3 DNA follows: TGTGCCAGCAGTCTCCGAGATGCTCAGCCCCAGCATTTT.